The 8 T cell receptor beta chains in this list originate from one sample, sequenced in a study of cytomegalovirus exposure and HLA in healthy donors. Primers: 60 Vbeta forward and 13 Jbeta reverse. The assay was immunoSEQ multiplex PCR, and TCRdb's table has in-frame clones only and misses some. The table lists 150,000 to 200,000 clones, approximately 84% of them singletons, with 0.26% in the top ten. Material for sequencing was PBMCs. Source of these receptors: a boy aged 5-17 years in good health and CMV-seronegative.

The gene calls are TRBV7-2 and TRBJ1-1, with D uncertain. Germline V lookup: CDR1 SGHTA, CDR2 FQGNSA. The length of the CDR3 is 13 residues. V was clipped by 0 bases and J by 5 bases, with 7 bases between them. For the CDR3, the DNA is TGTGCCAGCAGCTTAGCCCCGGAGACTGAAGCTTTCTTT. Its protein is CASSLAPETEAFF.

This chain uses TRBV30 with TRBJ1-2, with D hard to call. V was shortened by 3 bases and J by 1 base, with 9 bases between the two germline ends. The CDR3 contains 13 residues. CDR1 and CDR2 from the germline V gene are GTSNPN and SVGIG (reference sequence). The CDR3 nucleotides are TGTGCCTGGAGGAGTGTCTTTAACTATGGCTACACCTTC. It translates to CAWRSVFNYGYTF.

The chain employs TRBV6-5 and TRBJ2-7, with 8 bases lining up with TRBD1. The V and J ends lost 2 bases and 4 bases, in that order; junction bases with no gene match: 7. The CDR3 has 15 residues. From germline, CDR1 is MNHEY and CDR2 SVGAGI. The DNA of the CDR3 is TGTGCCAGCAGTTACGGGGCAGGGGGCGTTTACGAGCAGTACTTC. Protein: CASSYGAGGVYEQYF.

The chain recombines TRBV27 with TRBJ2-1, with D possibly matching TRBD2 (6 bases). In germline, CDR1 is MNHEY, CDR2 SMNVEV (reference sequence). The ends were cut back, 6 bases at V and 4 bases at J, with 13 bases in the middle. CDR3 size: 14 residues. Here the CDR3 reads CASSVEGHYNEQFF. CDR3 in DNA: TGTGCCAGCAGCGTGGAGGGCCATTACAATGAGCAGTTCTTC.

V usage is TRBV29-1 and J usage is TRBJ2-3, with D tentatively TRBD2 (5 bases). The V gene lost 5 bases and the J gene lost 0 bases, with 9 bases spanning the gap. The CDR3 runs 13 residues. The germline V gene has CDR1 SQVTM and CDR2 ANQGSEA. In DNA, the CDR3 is TGCAGCGTTCATCGGGGAAGCACAGATACGCAGTATTTT. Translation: CSVHRGSTDTQYF.

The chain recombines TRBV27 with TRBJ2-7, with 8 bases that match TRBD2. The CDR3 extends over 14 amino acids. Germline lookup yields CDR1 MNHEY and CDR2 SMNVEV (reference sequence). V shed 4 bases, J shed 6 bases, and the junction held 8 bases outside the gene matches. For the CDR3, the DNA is TGTGCCAGCAGTTGGGGCGGGAGGATAGGCGAGCAGTACTTC. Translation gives CASSWGGRIGEQYF.

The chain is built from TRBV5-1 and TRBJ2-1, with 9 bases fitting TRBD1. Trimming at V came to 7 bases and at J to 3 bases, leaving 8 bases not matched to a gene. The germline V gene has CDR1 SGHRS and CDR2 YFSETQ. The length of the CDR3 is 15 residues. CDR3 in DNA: TGCGCCAGCTCCACCGGGACAGGGATCTACAATGAGCAGTTCTTC. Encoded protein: CASSTGTGIYNEQFF.

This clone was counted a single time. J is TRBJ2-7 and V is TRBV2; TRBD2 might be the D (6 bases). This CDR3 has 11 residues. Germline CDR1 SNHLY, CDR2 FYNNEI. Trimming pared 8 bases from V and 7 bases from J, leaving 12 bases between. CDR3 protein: CASFGGVEQYF. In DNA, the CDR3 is TGTGCCAGCTTTGGCGGGGTGGAGCAGTACTTC. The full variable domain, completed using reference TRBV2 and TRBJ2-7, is EPEVTQTPSHQVTQMGQEVILRCVPISNHLYFYWYRQILGQKVEFLVSFYNNEISEKSEIFDDQFSVERPDGSNFTLKIRSTKLEDSAMYFCASFGGVEQYFGPGTRLTVT.